The subject of this entry is one TCR beta chain. Its antigen is not identified. This sample was taken from a study of lymphopenia after photon versus proton radiotherapy. Overall study findings and caveats: Proton therapy kept repertoires fairly stable, unlike photons, which gained effector/memory cells.

Data came from immunoSEQ multiplex PCR; TCRdb stores just in-frame clones and leaves some out. The profile shows approximately 22,000 clones, about 85% of them singletons. The CDR3 has 14 residues. V lost 2 bases to trimming and J lost 2 bases, with 8 bases between them. From germline, CDR1 is LNHDA and CDR2 SQIVND (reference sequence). The chain links TRBV19 to TRBJ2-3, with D unresolved. The TCR originated in a man aged 60 to 75 with pancreatic cancer. Sample: peripheral blood, taken from a patient treated with photon-based radiotherapy. CDR3 sequence: CASSISSVTDTQYF. The CDR3 DNA reads TGTGCCAGTAGTATATCGAGTGTCACAGATACGCAGTATTTT. The whole variable domain, filled in from reference TRBV19 and TRBJ2-3, reads DGGITQSPKYLFRKEGQNVTLSCEQNLNHDAMYWYRQDPGQGLRLIYYSQIVNDFQKGDIAEGYSVSREKKESFPLTVTSAQKNPTAFYLCASSISSVTDTQYFGPGTRLTVL.